The 17 T cell receptor beta chains presented below share a single source sample, sequenced in a study of blood T cell repertoires in COVID-19. Profiled with immunoSEQ multiplex PCR; TCRdb holds only in-frame clones, not every one. In the table there are tens of thousands of clones, about 82% of which are singletons. The source material was PBMCs or T cells enriched from blood (not recorded which). These receptors all stem from a woman aged 40 to 50 with acute COVID-19.

This chain joins TRBV18 and TRBJ2-7; the D is unclear. The CDR3 has 14 residues. V was clipped by 3 bases and J by 2 bases, with 11 bases between them. Germline CDR1 and CDR2: KGHSH and LQKENI. CDR3 residues: CASSPITETYEQYF. CDR3 DNA: TGTGCCAGCTCACCGATAACAGAGACCTACGAGCAGTACTTC.

The rearrangement uses TRBV27 and TRBJ2-3; possible D gene TRBD2, 6 bases. The CDR3 spans 15 residues. The germline V gene has CDR1 MNHEY and CDR2 SMNVEV (reference sequence). Trimming left V 5 bases short and J 6 bases short, with 18 bases between. The CDR3 region is CASSTTSLASDTQYF. CDR3 coding DNA: TGTGCCAGCAGTACAACCTCACTAGCTTCGGATACGCAGTATTTT.

This chain uses TRBV15 with TRBJ2-1; D may be TRBD1 (5 bases). Germline values: CDR1 LNHNV, CDR2 YYDKDF (reference sequence). This CDR3 is built from 16 residues. The ends were cut back, 1 base at V and 2 bases at J, with 12 bases in the middle. The CDR3 here is CATSRAATGTYNEQFF. The CDR3 coding sequence is TGTGCCACCAGCAGAGCAGCCACAGGAACCTACAATGAGCAGTTCTTC. Based on the CDR3 plus reference TRBV15 and TRBJ2-1, the full variable domain is DAMVIQNPRYQVTQFGKPVTLSCSQTLNHNVMYWYQQKSSQAPKLLFHYYDKDFNNEADTPDNFQSRRPNTSFCFLDIRSPGLGDTAMYLCATSRAATGTYNEQFFGPGTRLTVL.

The chain joins TRBV11-2 to TRBJ1-4, with 8 positions matching TRBD1. Germline CDR1 reads SGHAT; CDR2 reads FQNNGV. The CDR3 length is 15 residues. With 1 base clipped from V and 7 bases from J, the junction kept 5 bases outside the gene matches. Here the CDR3 DNA reads TGTGCCAGCAGCTTAGGGACAGGGATTTCTGAAAAACTGTTTTTT. Translation: CASSLGTGISEKLFF.

The J gene is TRBJ2-1, the V gene TRBV15, with 9 bases aligning to TRBD2. Germline CDR1 and CDR2: LNHNV and YYDKDF (reference sequence). Germline trimming cut 4 bases from V and 8 bases from J; bases unmatched to any gene: 9. There are 15 residues in the CDR3. The CDR3 here is CATSTGTSRRHEQFF. The CDR3 nucleotides read TGTGCCACCAGCACTGGGACTAGCCGGAGGCATGAGCAGTTCTTC.

J is TRBJ2-7 and V is TRBV5-1; 11 bases line up with TRBD2. V gave up 10 bases and J gave up 3 bases; unmatched junction bases: 9. CDR3 length: 14 residues. The germline V gene has CDR1 SGHRS and CDR2 YFSETQ. The CDR3 sequence: CAVTIAGGCYEQYF. Here the CDR3 DNA reads TGCGCCGTTACCATAGCGGGAGGGTGCTACGAGCAGTACTTC.

In regard to this clone: This CDR3 is missing its conserved last phenylalanine or tryptophan, likely due to a read error. The DNA is left out, because the CDR3 cannot be placed on it with certainty; the CDR3 is given as TCRdb lists it. The rearrangement joins TRBV6-4 to TRBJ1-4; the D call of TRBD1 is as the table states it, not checked on the DNA. Germline CDR1 MRHNA, CDR2 SNTAGT. From its first to its last residue, the CDR3 has 13 amino acids. The CDR3 loop is CATPYVPGHLIIY.

The rearrangement uses TRBV28 and TRBJ1-2, with 10 nucleotides matching TRBD1. The CDR3 extends over 13 amino acids. The germline V gene has CDR1 MDHEN and CDR2 SYDVKM. V shed 7 bases and J 6 bases; nucleotides not matched to a gene: 5. The CDR3 bases are TGTGCCAGCACCCGGGACAGGGGCCATGGCTACACCTTC. Protein product: CASTRDRGHGYTF.

The chain is built from TRBV3-1 (or the pseudogene TRBV3-2) and TRBJ2-5; 12 nucleotides align to TRBD2. The V gene end was trimmed by 0 bases and the J gene end by 7 bases; junction bases not matched to a gene: 15. The CDR3 runs to 19 residues. Germline CDR1 and CDR2: LGHDT and YNNKEL (reference sequence). The CDR3 sequence: CASSQDLIKRLAGEGTQYF. CDR3 DNA: TGTGCCAGCAGCCAAGATCTAATCAAAAGACTAGCGGGAGAGGGGACCCAGTACTTC.

The V gene is TRBV5-1, the J gene TRBJ2-2, with 8 bases fitting TRBD1. Germline V gene data show CDR1 as SGHRS and CDR2 as YFSETQ. The V segment lost 0 bases and the J segment 6 bases; nucleotides outside the gene matches: 4. This CDR3 is 15 amino acids long. The CDR3 loop reads CASSLGQGAAGELFF. The CDR3 region has the DNA TGCGCCAGCAGCTTGGGCCAGGGGGCCGCCGGGGAGCTGTTTTTT.

The gene calls are TRBV7-3 and TRBJ2-1; 7 bases align to TRBD2. CDR1 and CDR2 from the germline V gene are SGHTA and FQGTGA. The CDR3 is 14 amino acids. Trimming cost V 2 bases and J 5 bases; bases outside gene matches: 3. CDR3 DNA: TGTGCCAGCAGCTTATCAAGCGGGAACAATGAGCAGTTCTTC. Encoded protein: CASSLSSGNNEQFF.

The rearrangement links TRBV13 to TRBJ2-3; TRBD2 is a possible D gene (5 bases). The germline V gene encodes CDR1 PRHDT and CDR2 FYEKMQ (reference sequence). Trimming left V 3 bases short and J 6 bases short, with 16 bases between. This CDR3 region has 15 residues. The chain's CDR3 is CASSFREPSLDTQYF. CDR3 sequence (DNA): TGTGCCAGCAGCTTCCGGGAACCTAGCCTCGATACGCAGTATTTT. Together with reference TRBV13 and TRBJ2-3, the CDR3 gives the full variable domain: AAGVIQSPRHLIKEKRETATLKCYPIPRHDTVYWYQQGPGQDPQFLISFYEKMQSDKGSIPDRFSAQQFSDYHSELNMSSLELGDSALYFCASSFREPSLDTQYFGPGTRLTVL.

The gene calls are TRBV7-2 and TRBJ2-5; 12 bases map to TRBD2. The germline V gene has CDR1 SGHTA and CDR2 FQGNSA. V shed 5 bases, J shed 4 bases, and the junction held 11 bases outside the gene matches. The CDR3 totals 17 residues. CDR3 region: CASSLLGGLAGRETQYF. CDR3 DNA: TGTGCCAGCAGCCTCCTCGGCGGACTAGCGGGGAGAGAGACCCAGTACTTC.

V is TRBV6-6 and J is TRBJ2-3; possible D gene TRBD2, 6 bases. V was trimmed by 0 bases and J by 4 bases, leaving 11 bases between them. This CDR3 is built from 15 residues. CDR1 and CDR2 (germline): MNHNY, SVGAGI (reference sequence). The CDR3 sequence: CASSYSRAGSDTQYF. DNA of the CDR3: TGTGCCAGCAGTTACTCGAGGGCGGGGTCAGATACGCAGTATTTT.

The J gene is TRBJ1-2, the V gene TRBV3-1 (or the pseudogene TRBV3-2), with TRBD1 matching over 9 bases. The CDR3 has 16 amino acids. The trim removed 0 bases at V and 8 bases at J, leaving 10 bases unmatched. From germline, CDR1 is LGHDT and CDR2 YNNKEL (reference sequence). The CDR3, as DNA: TGTGCCAGCAGCCAAGAAATTCGGGTGACAGGGGGAGGCTACACCTTC. Protein: CASSQEIRVTGGGYTF.

The chain combines TRBV3-1 (or the pseudogene TRBV3-2) with TRBJ2-5; 8 bases are a match to TRBD2. Germline V gene data show CDR1 as LGHDT and CDR2 as YNNKEL (reference sequence). The length of the CDR3 is 15 residues. After removal of 4 bases from V and 0 bases from J, the junction contained 4 bases not matched to a gene. In DNA form, the CDR3 reads TGTGCCAGCAGCCTGGTAGCGGGAAACCAAGAGACCCAGTACTTC. It is translated as CASSLVAGNQETQYF.

DNA for the CDR3: TGTGCCAGCAGCTTAGTATCCAGACTAGGGAACACCGGGGAGCTGTTTTTT. Its protein is CASSLVSRLGNTGELFF. The chain links TRBV7-8 to TRBJ2-2; D is possibly TRBD2 (6 bases). Trimming pared 1 base from V and 1 base from J, leaving 13 bases between. The V gene's germline CDR1 is SGHVS and CDR2 FQNEAQ. The CDR3 runs to 17 residues. The full variable domain, with the rest looked up from reference TRBV7-8 and TRBJ2-2, is GAGVSQSPRYKVAKRGQDVALRCDPISGHVSLFWYQQALGQGPEFLTYFQNEAQLDKSGLPSDRFFAERPEGSVSTLKIQRTQQEDSAVYLCASSLVSRLGNTGELFFGEGSRLTVL.